This TCR beta chain was captured by sequencing in a study of T cells in Graves' hyperthyroidism and ophthalmopathy. The CDR3 is 17 amino acids. CDR1 and CDR2 (germline): SGHRS, YFSETQ. Losses at the gene ends were 0 bases for V and 4 bases for J; bases not matched to a gene: 9. Exclusion criteria comprised uncontrolled infection, other autoimmune disease, pregnancy or lactation. Diagnoses used clinical symptoms, serum thyroxine and TRAb, thyroid ultrasound and orbital computed tomography. Comments on this clonotype: What it binds is unknown.

Study findings and constraints: Model predictions of ophthalmopathy came a median 6.5 months before onset.

It was RNA transcripts that yielded the amplified TCR beta CDR3 regions. The TCR CDR3 first-round RT-PCR relied on the HTBI primer set. TCRdb passed the multiplex PCR reads through MiXCR, listing each CDR3 protein once. The sample has 350,000 to 400,000 distinct CDR3 sequences; 15% are singletons. J is TRBJ2-1 and V is TRBV5-1; the match to TRBD2 covers 8 bases. The receptor was isolated from a woman in her 30s with Graves' hyperthyroidism. Material: blood. The chain's CDR3 is CASSLAAAGELYNEQFF. The CDR3, as DNA: TGCGCCAGCAGCTTGGCCGCAGCGGGAGAGCTTTACAATGAGCAGTTCTTC. The full variable domain, rest sourced from reference TRBV5-1 and TRBJ2-1, is KAGVTQTPRYLIKTRGQQVTLSCSPISGHRSVSWYQQTPGQGLQFLFEYFSETQRNKGNFPGRFSGRQFSNSRSEMNVSTLELGDSALYLCASSLAAAGELYNEQFFGPGTRLTVL.